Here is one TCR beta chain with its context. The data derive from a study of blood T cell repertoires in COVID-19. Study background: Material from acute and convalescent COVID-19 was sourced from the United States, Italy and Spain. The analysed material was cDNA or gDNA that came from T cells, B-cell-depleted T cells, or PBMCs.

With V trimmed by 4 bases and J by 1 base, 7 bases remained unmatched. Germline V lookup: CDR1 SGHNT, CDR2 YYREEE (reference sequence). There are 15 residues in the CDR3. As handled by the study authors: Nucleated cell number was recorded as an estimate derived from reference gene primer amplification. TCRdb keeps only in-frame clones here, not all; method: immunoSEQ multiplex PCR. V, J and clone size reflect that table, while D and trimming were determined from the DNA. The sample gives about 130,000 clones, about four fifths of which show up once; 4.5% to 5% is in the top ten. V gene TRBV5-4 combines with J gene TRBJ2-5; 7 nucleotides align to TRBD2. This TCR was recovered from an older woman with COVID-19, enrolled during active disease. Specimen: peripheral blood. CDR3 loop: CASSPRWGGQETQYF. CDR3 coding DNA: TGTGCCAGCAGCCCCCGGTGGGGGGGCCAAGAGACCCAGTACTTC.